Listed below are T cell receptor beta chains from one sample, sequenced in a study of early T cells in non-severe SARS-CoV-2 infection. TCRdb reprocessed the 5' RACE reads with MiXCR, giving one entry per CDR3 protein. The sample shows about 97,000 distinct CDR3 sequences, about 11% of them seen only once. Sequences were derived from whole blood, sampled at baseline. These receptor sequences come from an adult who was a healthcare worker with PCR-confirmed SARS-CoV-2 infection or an uninfected control (not recorded which). Both conserved end residues are part of each CDR3. The D gene is left open where the match is weak. The size field is filled for only some rows; it gives once, few, many or a size class.

clone size,V gene,D gene,J gene,CDR3 protein,CDR3 DNA
many,TRBV10-2,.,TRBJ2-5,CASSDPTGGQETQYF,TGCGCCAGCAGTGACCCCACTGGCGGACAAGAGACCCAGTACTTC
many,TRBV4-3,.,TRBJ2-2,CASSQEAGPNTGELFF,TGCGCCAGCAGCCAAGAGGCGGGACCGAACACCGGGGAGCTGTTTTTT
few,TRBV14,TRBD2,TRBJ2-1,CASSYRPSGMNEQFF,TGTGCCAGCAGCTACCGTCCTAGCGGGATGAATGAGCAGTTCTTC
few,TRBV29-1,TRBD1,TRBJ2-7,CSVDLTGTGPYEQYF,TGCAGCGTCGACCTAACCGGGACAGGACCCTACGAGCAGTACTTC
.,TRBV12-3/TRBV12-4,.,TRBJ1-5,CASSFIAQPQHF,TGTGCCAGCAGTTTTATAGCTCAGCCCCAGCATTTT
many,TRBV29-1,TRBD1,TRBJ2-1,CSVELVGTGVNEQFF,TGCAGCGTTGAATTGGTTGGGACAGGGGTCAATGAGCAGTTCTTC
few,TRBV14,.,TRBJ1-5,CASSHLAFGVFNQPQHF,TGTGCCAGCAGTCACCTGGCCTTTGGGGTTTTCAATCAGCCCCAGCATTTT
few,TRBV20-1,.,TRBJ2-7,CSSPRVGNEQYF,TGCAGTTCCCCTAGGGTGGGGAACGAGCAGTACTTC
few,TRBV27,.,TRBJ2-1,CASSSIYEQFF,TGTGCCAGCAGTTCCATTTATGAGCAGTTCTTC
many,TRBV14,.,TRBJ2-1,CASSALSSYNEQFF,TGTGCCAGCAGCGCTCTAAGCTCCTACAATGAGCAGTTCTTC
few,TRBV7-9,TRBD2,TRBJ2-7,CASSPILAGGPYEQYF,TGTGCCAGCAGCCCGATACTAGCGGGAGGGCCCTACGAGCAGTACTTC
many,TRBV20-1,TRBD1,TRBJ2-1,CSASGQGAYNEQFF,TGCAGTGCTAGCGGACAGGGGGCCTACAATGAGCAGTTCTTC
few,TRBV20-1,TRBD2,TRBJ2-3,CSARPTSGGGTDTQYF,TGCAGTGCTAGACCCACTAGCGGGGGGGGAACAGATACGCAGTATTTT
.,TRBV29-1,.,TRBJ1-1,CSVERGGNTEAFF,TGCAGCGTTGAAAGGGGGGGCAACACTGAAGCTTTCTTT
few,TRBV12-3/TRBV12-4,.,TRBJ2-7,CASSFRTTYEQYF,TGTGCCAGCAGTTTCCGGACAACCTACGAGCAGTACTTC
.,TRBV20-1,TRBD1,TRBJ2-1,CSARDRGYNEQFF,TGCAGTGCTAGGGACAGGGGATACAATGAGCAGTTCTTC
few,TRBV29-1,.,TRBJ1-1,CSVEDSLNTEAFF,TGCAGCGTTGAGGACAGCTTGAACACTGAAGCTTTCTTT
.,TRBV20-1,TRBD2,TRBJ2-2,CSALTSAAGELFF,TGCAGTGCTCTTACTAGCGCCGCCGGGGAGCTGTTTTTT
many,TRBV27,.,TRBJ2-1,CASSLRSYNEQFF,TGTGCCAGCAGTTTACGCTCCTACAATGAGCAGTTCTTC
few,TRBV7-2,.,TRBJ2-3,CASSPKFTQYF,TGTGCCAGCAGCCCAAAATTCACGCAGTATTTT
.,TRBV11-1,.,TRBJ1-1,CASQRGGGTEAFF,TGTGCCAGCCAAAGGGGGGGTGGCACTGAAGCTTTCTTT
many,TRBV7-8,.,TRBJ2-1,CASSFINEQFF,TGTGCCAGCAGCTTTATCAATGAGCAGTTCTTC
many,TRBV11-2,TRBD2,TRBJ2-1,CASSFSGLAAYNEQFF,TGTGCCAGCAGCTTTTCGGGACTAGCGGCGTACAATGAGCAGTTCTTC
few,TRBV3-1,.,TRBJ2-7,CASSQDPGTYYEQYF,TGTGCCAGCAGCCAAGATCCGGGGACTTACTACGAGCAGTACTTC
few,TRBV7-6,TRBD1,TRBJ2-3,CASSLDRSSTDTQYF,TGTGCCAGCAGCCTGGACAGGTCGAGCACAGATACGCAGTATTTT
few,TRBV29-1,.,TRBJ2-2,CSVEGFTGTNTGELFF,TGCAGCGTTGAAGGATTTACAGGGACGAACACCGGGGAGCTGTTTTTT
many,TRBV29-1,.,TRBJ2-7,CSAPAKTSEAYEQYF,TGCAGCGCCCCGGCCAAGACATCGGAAGCCTACGAGCAGTACTTC
.,TRBV30,.,TRBJ2-1,CAWSLGFEQFF,TGTGCCTGGTCACTAGGGTTTGAGCAGTTCTTC
.,TRBV20-1,.,TRBJ2-2,CSAREGTGELFF,TGCAGTGCTAGAGAGGGCACCGGGGAGCTGTTTTTT
many,TRBV5-8,.,TRBJ1-1,CASSLGQVNTEAFF,TGTGCCAGCAGCTTGGGCCAGGTTAACACTGAAGCTTTCTTT
.,TRBV10-3,.,TRBJ2-2,CAISESGDHRLFF,TGTGCCATCAGTGAGTCCGGAGACCACCGGCTGTTTTTT
many,TRBV29-1,.,TRBJ2-2,CSLGANTGELFF,TGCAGCCTGGGGGCAAACACCGGGGAGCTGTTTTTT
many,TRBV10-3,.,TRBJ2-3,CAIRARDLSTDTQYF,TGTGCCATCAGAGCCAGGGATTTGAGCACAGATACGCAGTATTTT
few,TRBV7-9,.,TRBJ1-5,CASSLTGASNQPQHF,TGTGCCAGCAGCTTAACGGGGGCCAGCAATCAGCCCCAGCATTTT
.,TRBV7-3,.,TRBJ2-1,CASSLNSFSYNEQFF,TGTGCCAGCAGCTTAAACAGCTTCTCCTACAATGAGCAGTTCTTC
.,TRBV29-1,.,TRBJ1-6,CSAREGPSRMSPLHF,TGCAGCGCCCGGGAGGGGCCCTCTCGGATGTCACCCCTCCACTTT
many,TRBV20-1,.,TRBJ2-2,CSASGGANTGELFF,TGCAGTGCTAGCGGGGGCGCGAACACCGGGGAGCTGTTTTTT
many,TRBV5-1,.,TRBJ2-6,CASSLGSSGANVLTF,TGCGCCAGCAGCTTGGGGAGCTCTGGGGCCAACGTCCTGACTTTC
medium-sized,TRBV20-1,.,TRBJ2-4,CSAREREDIQYF,TGCAGTGCTAGAGAGAGGGAAGACATTCAGTACTTC
.,TRBV10-3,.,TRBJ2-7,CAISENSLHEQYF,TGTGCCATCAGTGAGAACAGTTTGCACGAGCAGTACTTC
few,TRBV27,.,TRBJ1-2,CASSPARGYGYTF,TGTGCCAGCAGCCCGGCGAGAGGATATGGCTACACCTTC
few,TRBV20-1,TRBD1,TRBJ1-3,CSLDRDSGNTIYF,TGCAGCCTAGACAGGGACTCTGGAAACACCATATATTTT
many,TRBV12-3/TRBV12-4,.,TRBJ2-3,CASSERDTQYF,TGTGCCAGCAGCGAGCGCGATACGCAGTATTTT
few,TRBV29-1,.,TRBJ2-7,CSVVVAGGSYEQYF,TGCAGCGTTGTTGTAGCCGGGGGCTCCTACGAGCAGTACTTC
once,TRBV4-1,.,TRBJ1-1,CASSLVLGGNTEAFF,TGCGCCAGCAGCCTAGTATTAGGGGGAAACACTGAAGCTTTCTTT
.,TRBV4-3,.,TRBJ2-1,CASSQDRVDEQFF,TGCGCCAGCAGCCAAGATCGGGTAGATGAGCAGTTCTTC